A single sample gave rise to the 2 T cell receptor beta chains below, sequenced in a study of shared clonotypes between healthy human individuals. Assay: immunoSEQ multiplex PCR; the TCRdb copy retains only in-frame clones and omits some. This table has about 2 million clones, about 95% appearing once. Sequenced material: naive CD4+ T cells sorted from blood. Subset here: CD45RA+ positively selected. The receptor set was obtained from a man aged 18 to 29 in good health.

Turning to this clone: Distinct nucleotide sequences in the sample also encode this CDR3. V and J are TRBV28 and TRBJ1-5, with D hard to call. This CDR3 is 16 amino acids long. Germline V gene lookup returns CDR1 MDHEN and CDR2 SYDVKM. The germline V and J ends were trimmed by 4 bases and 4 bases, with 17 bases remaining between them. The CDR3 spells CASSSPTGLGNQPQHF. In nucleotides, the CDR3 is TGTGCCAGCAGTTCACCCACGGGTCTGGGTAATCAGCCCCAGCATTTT.

V usage is TRBV9 and J usage is TRBJ2-1; TRBD1 agrees at 8 bases. J was trimmed by 4 bases and V by 3 bases; bases with no gene match: 12. The CDR3 runs 17 residues. CDR1 and CDR2 (germline): SGDLS, YYNGEE. CDR3 residues: CASSETGGTGLYNEQFF. The CDR3 DNA sequence: TGTGCCAGCAGCGAAACGGGCGGGACAGGCCTTTACAATGAGCAGTTCTTC.